Presented here are 2 T cell receptor beta chains from one specimen sequenced in a study of cytomegalovirus exposure and HLA in healthy donors. The PCR made use of 60 Vbeta and 13 Jbeta primers. TCRdb's copy holds only in-frame clones and misses some; the assay was immunoSEQ multiplex PCR. The data show tens of thousands of clones, approximately 73% seen once. Sequencing was done on a sample of PBMCs. The receptors stem from a man in his late teens or twenties in good health and CMV-seronegative.

J is TRBJ2-3 and V is TRBV27; D is perhaps TRBD1 (6 bases). The CDR3 covers 13 residues. Trimming removed 10 bases at V and 6 bases at J, with 17 bases between. The germline CDR1 and CDR2 sequences are MNHEY and SMNVEV (reference sequence). CDR3 sequence: CATNKLRGDTQYF. The CDR3 DNA reads TGTGCCACCAATAAGCTCAGGGGTGATACGCAGTATTTT.

The chain is built from TRBV5-1 and TRBJ2-1; D possibly corresponds to TRBD1 (6 bases). In germline, CDR1 is SGHRS, CDR2 YFSETQ. The CDR3 spans 16 residues. Trimming pared 4 bases from V and 4 bases from J, leaving 18 bases between. Written as DNA, the CDR3 is TGCGCCAGCAGCGCCGGACAGCCCACTGGGTACAATGAGCAGTTCTTC. The encoded protein is CASSAGQPTGYNEQFF.